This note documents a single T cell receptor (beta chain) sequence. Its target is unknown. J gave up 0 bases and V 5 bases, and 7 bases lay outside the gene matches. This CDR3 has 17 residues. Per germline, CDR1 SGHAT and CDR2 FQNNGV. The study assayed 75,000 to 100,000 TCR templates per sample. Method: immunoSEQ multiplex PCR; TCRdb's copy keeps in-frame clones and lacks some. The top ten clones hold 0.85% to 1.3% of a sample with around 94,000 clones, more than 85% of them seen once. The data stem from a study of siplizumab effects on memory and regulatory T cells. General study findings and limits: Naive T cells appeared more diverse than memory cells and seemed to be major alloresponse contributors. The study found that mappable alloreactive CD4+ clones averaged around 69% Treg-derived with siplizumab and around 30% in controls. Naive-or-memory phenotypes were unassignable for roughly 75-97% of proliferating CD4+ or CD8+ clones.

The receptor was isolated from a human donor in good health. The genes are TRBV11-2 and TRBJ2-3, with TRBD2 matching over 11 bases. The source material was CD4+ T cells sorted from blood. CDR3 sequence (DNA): TGTGCCAGCAGCACACGGGGGACTAGCGGAAGCACAGATACGCAGTATTTT. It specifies CASSTRGTSGSTDTQYF.